These 22 T cell receptor beta chains originate from one sample sequenced in a study of beta chain features in type 1 diabetes. Expressed TCRB transcripts were sequenced after all isolated RNA was converted to cDNA. Clones were read by immunoSEQ multiplex PCR, and TCRdb kept only the in-frame ones, dropping some. The table lists about 150,000 clones, around 8% of them singletons. Sequencing was performed on central memory CD4+ T cells from blood. These receptors originate from a man aged 18-30 years in good health.

This clone was counted many times. In DNA form, the CDR3 reads TGTGCCATCAGTGGAAGGGACAGAGGATCCGATGGCTACACCTTC. Translation gives CAISGRDRGSDGYTF. The chain is built from TRBV10-3 and TRBJ1-2; 7 bases are a match to TRBD1. J gave up 6 bases and V 4 bases, and 11 bases lay outside the gene matches. The CDR3 runs 15 residues. Germline assignment: CDR1 ENHRY and CDR2 SYGVKD.

This chain uses TRBV7-9 with TRBJ2-7, with D possibly TRBD1 on 5 matching bases. Looked up from germline, CDR1 is SEHNR and CDR2 is FQNEAQ (reference sequence). With 3 bases removed from V and 4 bases from J, the gap between germline ends came to 7 bases. This CDR3 is built from 12 residues. The CDR3 DNA is TGTGCCAGCAGCTTCCAGGGATACGAGCAGTACTTC. It is translated as CASSFQGYEQYF.

This chain uses TRBV7-2 with TRBJ1-1, with TRBD1 matching over 8 bases. Germline V CDR1 and CDR2: SGHTA, FQGNSA. The CDR3 covers 15 residues. The junction had 7 bases not matched to a gene; V was cut back by 4 bases and J by 3 bases. The CDR3 DNA reads TGTGCCAGCAGCTCAGGGGGCGCACAGGACACTGAAGCTTTCTTT. Protein product: CASSSGGAQDTEAFF.

This clone was counted only a few times. The same CDR3 also results from other DNA sequences found in this sample. The chain uses TRBV2 and TRBJ2-5, with D maybe TRBD2 (6 bases). V dropped 3 bases and J dropped 1 base, with 9 bases sitting between them. This CDR3 has 14 residues. Germline lookup yields CDR1 SNHLY and CDR2 FYNNEI. Here the CDR3 DNA reads TGTGCCAGCAGTGATGGGCGGGGCCAAGAGACCCAGTACTTC. Protein product: CASSDGRGQETQYF.

This clone was counted only a few times. This chain links TRBV30 with TRBJ2-7; 11 bases map to TRBD1. V shed 2 bases, J shed 5 bases, and the junction held 5 bases outside the gene matches. Germline V gene lookup returns CDR1 GTSNPN and CDR2 SVGIG (reference sequence). There are 14 residues in the CDR3. CDR3 DNA: TGTGCCTGGAGTTCTGGACAGGGGGCACACGAGCAGTACTTC. It yields the protein CAWSSGQGAHEQYF.

This clone was detected a few times. This chain links TRBV29-1 with TRBJ1-1, with D possibly being TRBD1 (5 bases). Looked up from germline, CDR1 is SQVTM and CDR2 is ANQGSEA. V lost 2 bases to trimming and J lost 7 bases, with 14 bases between them. CDR3 length: 13 amino acids. CDR3 bases: TGCAGCGTTGAAAGGGTGGTAGGGGATGAAGCTTTCTTT. It yields the protein CSVERVVGDEAFF.

In its sample, this clone was seen many times. J is TRBJ1-5 and V is TRBV6-6; no reliable D call. There are 13 residues in the CDR3. V lost 7 bases to trimming and J lost 5 bases, with 12 bases between them. Germline V gene data show CDR1 as MNHNY and CDR2 as SVGAGI (reference sequence). This chain's CDR3 is CASKRGDYQPQHF. The CDR3 DNA reads TGTGCCAGCAAGCGGGGTGACTATCAGCCCCAGCATTTT.

This clone has just a few counts. This chain uses TRBV28 with TRBJ1-2, with D possibly TRBD1 on 5 matching bases. Deletions cut 6 bases from V and 4 bases from J, with 15 bases between. The germline CDR1 and CDR2 sequences are MDHEN and SYDVKM. The CDR3 loop spans 14 amino acids. The DNA for the CDR3 is TGTGCCAGCAGCTCGGGGGTGGACGGCTATGGCTACACCTTC. This translates into CASSSGVDGYGYTF.

The J gene is TRBJ2-7, the V gene TRBV7-2; TRBD1 matches at 7 bases. Germline values: CDR1 SGHTA, CDR2 FQGNSA. CDR3 length equals 13 residues. The ends lost 0 bases at V and 9 bases at J; junction bases unmatched: 5. CDR3 coding DNA: TGTGCCAGCAGCTTAGCCGGACAGGCCGGGCAGTACTTC. It is translated as CASSLAGQAGQYF.

A note on this clone: At one of its ends the junction is not consistent with the germline gene, which may arise from a read error. The CDR3, as DNA: TGTGCCACCAGTGGAACCGGGACAGGGAAATCACCCCTCCACTTT. Translating gives CATSGTGTGKSPLHF. The chain uses TRBV6-5 and TRBJ1-6, with 9 bases identical to TRBD1. This CDR3 comprises 15 residues. Per the germline V gene, CDR1 is MNHEY and CDR2 is SVGAGI.

This clone was seen more than once but under ten times. The V gene is TRBV19, the J gene TRBJ2-2; tentatively, D is TRBD2 (5 bases). Germline loops: CDR1 LNHDA, CDR2 SQIVND (reference sequence). V lost 4 bases and J lost 6, with 12 bases in between. The CDR3 is 14 residues long. CDR3 in amino acids: CASSKVGSSGELFF. The CDR3 DNA reads as TGTGCCAGTAGTAAGGTGGGGAGTTCCGGGGAGCTGTTTTTT.

CDR3 loop: CSVEGRGLGGYTF. In nucleotides, the CDR3 is TGCAGCGTTGAGGGCAGGGGGTTGGGGGGCTACACCTTC. The V gene is TRBV29-1, the J gene TRBJ1-2; 7 bases line up with TRBD1. CDR1 SQVTM and CDR2 ANQGSEA come from the germline V gene. The CDR3 has 13 amino acids. The V gene end was trimmed by 3 bases and the J gene end by 8 bases; junction bases not matched to a gene: 9.

This clone came up a few times. This chain uses TRBV7-2 with TRBJ2-3, with D possibly being TRBD2 (6 bases). V lost 2 bases and J 4 bases, leaving 16 bases between the germline ends. The germline V gene encodes CDR1 SGHTA and CDR2 FQGNSA. This CDR3 comprises 16 residues. CDR3 loop: CASSLWGGMGPDTQYF. Here the CDR3 DNA reads TGTGCCAGCAGCTTATGGGGCGGGATGGGCCCAGATACGCAGTATTTT.

The chain couples TRBV4-3 to TRBJ2-3; 8 nucleotides match TRBD1. Germline V CDR1 and CDR2: LGHNA, YSLEER. This CDR3 contains 16 residues. J was trimmed by 4 bases and V by 0 bases; bases with no gene match: 6. CDR3 sequence: CASSQDFTRGPDTQYF. The CDR3 DNA is TGCGCCAGCAGCCAAGACTTCACCAGGGGGCCAGATACGCAGTATTTT.

This rearrangement joins TRBV2 to TRBJ2-2, with TRBD1 matching 8 bases. The CDR3 contains 17 residues. Per the germline V gene, CDR1 is SNHLY and CDR2 is FYNNEI. Unmatched junction bases numbered 10, after V lost 6 bases and J lost 1 base. CDR3 in amino acids: CASRINRQGKNTGELFF. The DNA of the CDR3 is TGTGCCAGCAGAATCAATAGACAGGGGAAGAACACCGGGGAGCTGTTTTTT. Together with reference TRBV2 and TRBJ2-2, the CDR3 gives the full variable domain: EPEVTQTPSHQVTQMGQEVILRCVPISNHLYFYWYRQILGQKVEFLVSFYNNEISEKSEIFDDQFSVERPDGSNFTLKIRSTKLEDSAMYFCASRINRQGKNTGELFFGEGSRLTVL.

For the CDR3, the DNA is TGTGCCAGCAGTTCCCGACTAGCGGGACACGGGGAGCTGTTTTTT. Residues: CASSSRLAGHGELFF. The chain employs TRBV27 and TRBJ2-2; TRBD2 aligns across 11 bases. V was clipped by 4 bases and J by 7 bases; unmatched bases: 5. CDR1 MNHEY and CDR2 SMNVEV come from the germline V gene (reference sequence). The CDR3 loop spans 15 amino acids.

This clone came up a few times. The rearrangement joins TRBV5-8 to TRBJ1-1; 9 positions match TRBD1. This CDR3 has 15 amino acids. The V segment lost 0 bases and the J segment 3 bases; nucleotides outside the gene matches: 3. Germline-derived CDR1 and CDR2 are SGHTS and YDEGEE. The CDR3 DNA reads TGTGCCAGCAGCTTGGCGGGACAGGGATACACTGAAGCTTTCTTT. Amino acid sequence: CASSLAGQGYTEAFF. The full variable domain, its missing parts supplied by reference TRBV5-8 and TRBJ1-1, is EAGVTQSPTHLIKTRGQQATLRCSPISGHTSVYWYQQALGLGLQFLLWYDEGEERNRGNFPPRFSGRQFPNYSSELNVNALELEDSALYLCASSLAGQGYTEAFFGQGTRLTVV.

The rearrangement joins TRBV15 to TRBJ2-1; the match to TRBD2 covers 11 bases. The germline CDR1 and CDR2 sequences are LNHNV and YYDKDF (reference sequence). The V gene end was trimmed by 3 bases and the J gene end by 2 bases; junction bases not matched to a gene: 3. The CDR3 totals 16 residues. The CDR3 is CATSRDSGGAYNEQFF. The DNA for the CDR3 is TGTGCCACCAGCAGGGATAGCGGGGGGGCCTACAATGAGCAGTTCTTC.

The chain recombines TRBV7-9 with TRBJ1-1, with unresolved D. The CDR3 has 12 residues. The ends were cut back, 4 bases at V and 8 bases at J, with 11 bases in the middle. Looked up from germline, CDR1 is SEHNR and CDR2 is FQNEAQ (reference sequence). This CDR3 is CASSSADREAFF. In DNA, the CDR3 is TGTGCCAGCAGCTCTGCGGATCGGGAAGCTTTCTTT.

This clone was counted a few times. V usage is TRBV28 and J usage is TRBJ2-5; 11 bases are shared with TRBD1. Unmatched junction bases numbered 9, after V lost 5 bases and J lost 4 bases. The germline V gene encodes CDR1 MDHEN and CDR2 SYDVKM. This CDR3 comprises 16 residues. CDR3 DNA: TGTGCCAGCAGTCTCTGGACAGGGGGCGGCCGAGAGACCCAGTACTTC. It translates to CASSLWTGGGRETQYF.

The chain combines TRBV15 with TRBJ1-3, with D maybe TRBD1 (6 bases). Germline V gives CDR1 LNHNV, CDR2 YYDKDF (reference sequence). The CDR3 sequence is 15 residues long. V was cut by 0 bases and J by 3 bases, with 9 bases left in between. In DNA, the CDR3 is TGTGCCACCAGCAGAGACAGGGGAAGTGGAAACACCATATATTTT. Protein product: CATSRDRGSGNTIYF.

The genes are TRBV29-1 and TRBJ2-3; 8 bases are shared with TRBD2. CDR3 size: 13 residues. Germline CDR1 is SQVTM and CDR2 is ANQGSEA. Here the CDR3 DNA reads TGCAGTACAGGGACGGGGGGGACAGATACGCAGTATTTT. It translates to CSTGTGGTDTQYF.